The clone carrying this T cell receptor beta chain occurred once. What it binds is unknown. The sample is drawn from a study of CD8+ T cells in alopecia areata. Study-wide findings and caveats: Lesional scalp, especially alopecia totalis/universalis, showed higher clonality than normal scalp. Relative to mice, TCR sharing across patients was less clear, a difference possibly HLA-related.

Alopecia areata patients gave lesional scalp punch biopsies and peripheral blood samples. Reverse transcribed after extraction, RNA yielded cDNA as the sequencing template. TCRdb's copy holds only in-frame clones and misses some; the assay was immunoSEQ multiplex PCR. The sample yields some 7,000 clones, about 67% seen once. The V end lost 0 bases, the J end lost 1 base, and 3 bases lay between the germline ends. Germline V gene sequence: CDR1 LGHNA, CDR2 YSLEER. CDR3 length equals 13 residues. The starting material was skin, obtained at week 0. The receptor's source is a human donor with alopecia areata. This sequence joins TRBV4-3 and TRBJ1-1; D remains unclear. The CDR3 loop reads CASSQDRNTEAFF. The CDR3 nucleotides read TGCGCCAGCAGCCAAGACAGGAACACTGAAGCTTTCTTT.